This T cell receptor (beta chain) was captured in a study of shared clonotypes between healthy human individuals. The table came from immunoSEQ multiplex PCR; TCRdb's copy has only in-frame clones and leaves some out. The data hold some 1.5 million clones, with approximately 98% observed a single time. Germline V gene sequence: CDR1 GTSNPN, CDR2 SVGIG (reference sequence). J gave up 7 bases and V 7 bases, and 10 bases lay outside the gene matches. CDR3 length equals 14 residues. The receptor was isolated from a man in his thirties or forties in good health. What was sequenced was naive CD4+ T cells sorted from blood. Subset here: CD45RA+ positively selected. V usage is TRBV30 and J usage is TRBJ2-1; 10 bases map to TRBD2. CDR3 loop: CASSGLAFSNEQFF. CDR3 nucleotide sequence: TGTGCCTCTTCGGGACTAGCGTTTTCGAATGAGCAGTTCTTC. The full variable domain, with the rest looked up from reference TRBV30 and TRBJ2-1, is SQTIHQWPATLVQPVGSPLSLECTVEGTSNPNLYWYRQAAGRGLQLLFYSVGIGQISSEVPQNLSASRPQDRQFILSSKKLLLSDSGFYLCASSGLAFSNEQFFGPGTRLTVL.